This T cell receptor beta chain was observed in a study of cytomegalovirus exposure and HLA in healthy donors. Findings and limits, study-wide: HLA alleles were associated with roughly 17,000 TCR beta sequences in a later analysis at 0.05 false discovery rate. A later analysis found most CMV-associated TCR beta chains apparently HLA-restricted.

The germline V gene encodes CDR1 KGHSH and CDR2 LQKENI. The CDR3 is made up of 13 amino acids. Trimming took 2 bases from V and 5 from J, leaving 8 bases between them. The study ran its PCR with 60 Vbeta and 13 Jbeta primers. Sequencing used immunoSEQ multiplex PCR; TCRdb keeps in-frame clones, though not all of them. The data show about 170,000 clones, roughly 80% seen once. Worth noting for this clone: Its antigen is not identified.

The sequence came from a male donor in good health and CMV-seronegative. Sequencing was carried out using PBMCs. The V call is TRBV18, the J call TRBJ2-3; D ambiguous. As DNA, the CDR3 is TGTGCCAGCTCACCAACAAATCGAGATACGCAGTATTTT. It is translated as CASSPTNRDTQYF.